The 30 T cell receptor beta chains listed next were all sequenced from one sample in a study of identical twins. TCRdb reanalysed the 5' RACE reads using MiXCR and keeps one entry per CDR3 protein. The data show 400,000 to 500,000 distinct CDR3 sequences, with less than 20% seen just once and around 10% held by the top ten. The sequenced sample was naive T cells sorted from blood. Receptors originate from a man aged 45-65 years in good health.

This clonotype was seen many times. The chain recombines TRBV19 with TRBJ1-1; the D is unclear. The CDR3 consists of 11 residues. With 3 bases removed from V and 7 bases from J, the gap between germline ends came to 6 bases. CDR1 and CDR2 from the germline V gene are LNHDA and SQIVND (reference sequence). CDR3 sequence: CASSMFNEAFF. In DNA form, the CDR3 reads TGTGCCAGTAGTATGTTCAATGAAGCTTTCTTT.

This clonotype came up many times. V gene TRBV20-1 combines with J gene TRBJ2-7; the D is unclear. V lost 0 bases and J lost 2, with 11 bases in between. CDR1 is DFQATT and CDR2 is SNEGSKA in the germline V gene (reference sequence). This CDR3 has 14 residues. The CDR3: CSARDERSTYEQYF. The CDR3 DNA reads as TGCAGTGCTAGAGATGAGCGCAGTACCTACGAGCAGTACTTC.

The genes are TRBV18 and TRBJ1-2; D is possibly TRBD1 (6 bases). V was trimmed by 1 base and J by 4 bases, leaving 10 bases between them. Germline V gene sequence: CDR1 KGHSH, CDR2 LQKENI. The CDR3 is 14 amino acids. The CDR3 DNA is TGTGCCAGCTCACCACGACAGGAGACCTATGGCTACACCTTC. It is translated as CASSPRQETYGYTF.

This clonotype has just a few counts. This sequence joins TRBV19 and TRBJ2-3; no clear D gene. The length of the CDR3 is 15 residues. V dropped 6 bases and J dropped 0 bases, with 13 bases sitting between them. The germline CDR1 and CDR2 sequences are LNHDA and SQIVND (reference sequence). The CDR3 region is CASSRLQTSTDTQYF. The CDR3 DNA is TGTGCCAGTAGCCGACTGCAGACTAGCACAGATACGCAGTATTTT.

The chain joins TRBV4-2 to TRBJ2-3; maybe TRBD2 (5 bases). This CDR3 region has 17 residues. CDR1 and CDR2 from the germline V gene are LGHNA and YNFKEQ. Trimming cost V 0 bases and J 0 bases, with 13 bases left between them. CDR3 region: CASSQEQSSLSTDTQYF. The CDR3 bases are TGTGCCAGCAGCCAAGAGCAATCTAGCCTAAGCACAGATACGCAGTATTTT.

J is TRBJ1-2 and V is TRBV7-2, with D perhaps matching TRBD1 (6 bases). The ends were cut back, 5 bases at V and 6 bases at J, with 16 bases in the middle. Germline V CDR1 and CDR2: SGHTA, FQGNSA. This CDR3 comprises 14 residues. CDR3 region: CASSPTGTMDGYTF. As DNA, the CDR3 is TGTGCCAGCAGCCCAACCGGGACAATGGATGGCTACACCTTC.

The chain is built from TRBV7-2 and TRBJ2-5; no clear D. The V end lost 1 base, the J end lost 5 bases, and 8 bases lay between the germline ends. Germline V gives CDR1 SGHTA, CDR2 FQGNSA. The CDR3 contains 13 residues. The CDR3 nucleotides read TGTGCCAGCAGCTTAGATTGGGGTGAGACCCAGTACTTC. This codes for CASSLDWGETQYF.

The chain carries TRBV4-3 and TRBJ2-2; tentative D call: TRBD1 (5 bases). The germline V gene encodes CDR1 LGHNA and CDR2 YSLEER. CDR3 length: 14 amino acids. V gave up 0 bases and J gave up 6 bases, with 8 bases separating them. CDR3 residues: CASSQEGAPGELFF. The CDR3 DNA sequence: TGCGCCAGCAGCCAAGAAGGGGCGCCCGGGGAGCTGTTTTTT.

In its sample, this clonotype was seen many times. The chain carries TRBV12-3 or TRBV12-4 and TRBJ2-1; 10 nucleotides align to TRBD2. The length of the CDR3 is 15 residues. V trimming: 2 bases; J trimming: 7 bases; junction bases outside the gene matches: 5. CDR3 DNA sequence: TGTGCCAGCAGTTTACCTAGCGGGAGACGAAATGAGCAGTTCTTC. This gives the protein CASSLPSGRRNEQFF.

This clonotype was seen only a few times. CDR3 protein: CASSQDTRPSYEQYF. The CDR3 DNA sequence: TGCGCCAGCAGCCAAGATACTCGACCTTCCTACGAGCAGTACTTC. V gene TRBV4-3 combines with J gene TRBJ2-7; D remains unclear. V lost 0 bases and J 1 base, leaving 10 bases between the germline ends. The CDR3 runs to 15 residues. Germline CDR1 LGHNA, CDR2 YSLEER.

The CDR3: CASSYFAGTGAYEQYF. In nucleotides, the CDR3 is TGTGCCAGCAGTTACTTTGCCGGGACAGGGGCCTACGAGCAGTACTTC. The genes are TRBV6-5 and TRBJ2-7; 10 bases line up with TRBD1. This CDR3 region has 16 residues. V was clipped by 1 base and J by 2 bases; unmatched bases: 5. CDR1 MNHEY and CDR2 SVGAGI come from the germline V gene.

The chain recombines TRBV7-2 with TRBJ2-5; 7 positions match TRBD2. J was trimmed by 5 bases and V by 7 bases; bases with no gene match: 13. The CDR3 length is 15 residues. Per the germline V gene, CDR1 is SGHTA and CDR2 is FQGNSA. CDR3 nucleotides: TGTGCCAGCACCTCAATGGGGGGGGTAGCGGAGACCCAGTACTTC. As protein: CASTSMGGVAETQYF.

This clonotype came up a few times. This chain connects TRBV15 to TRBJ2-3; 12 positions match TRBD1. The CDR3 is made up of 16 amino acids. V dropped 0 bases and J dropped 4; count of bases not matched to a gene: 2. Germline V CDR1 and CDR2: LNHNV, YYDKDF (reference sequence). CDR3 loop: CATSRDGTGGADTQYF. DNA of the CDR3: TGTGCCACCAGCAGAGACGGGACAGGGGGCGCAGATACGCAGTATTTT.

CDR3 loop: CASSGDLDSPLHF. CDR3 bases: TGCGCCAGCAGCGGGGATCTGGATTCACCCCTCCACTTT. The chain carries TRBV10-2 and TRBJ1-6; D unclear. The CDR3 loop spans 13 amino acids. V was clipped by 6 bases and J by 8 bases, with 11 bases between them. Germline V gives CDR1 WSHSY, CDR2 SAAADI.

The table lists this clonotype with a few counts. The chain carries TRBV5-1 and TRBJ1-1, with D maybe TRBD1 (6 bases). V dropped 0 bases and J dropped 1 base, with 13 bases sitting between them. The CDR3 has 16 residues. Germline V gene sequence: CDR1 SGHRS, CDR2 YFSETQ. The CDR3 DNA follows: TGCGCCAGCAGCTTGGCGATCGGGACACAGAACACTGAAGCTTTCTTT. Residues: CASSLAIGTQNTEAFF. Using reference TRBV5-1 and TRBJ1-1 for the parts outside the CDR3, the full variable domain is KAGVTQTPRYLIKTRGQQVTLSCSPISGHRSVSWYQQTPGQGLQFLFEYFSETQRNKGNFPGRFSGRQFSNSRSEMNVSTLELGDSALYLCASSLAIGTQNTEAFFGQGTRLTVV.

This clonotype was counted a few times. The chain carries TRBV29-1 and TRBJ2-5, with 8 nucleotides matching TRBD1. The CDR3 length is 14 residues. Germline trimming cut 7 bases from V and 5 bases from J; bases unmatched to any gene: 12. Germline values: CDR1 SQVTM, CDR2 ANQGSEA. In DNA form, the CDR3 reads TGCAGCGCTAAAGACAGGGGAAGTGGGGAGACCCAGTACTTC. Encoded protein: CSAKDRGSGETQYF.

In the case of this clonotype: This may be a read error, as it is one base from a much larger clone. The chain has TRBV18 and TRBJ2-7; D possibly matches TRBD1 or TRBD2 (5 bases each). The CDR3 spans 14 residues. Germline V CDR1 and CDR2: KGHSH, LQKENI. CDR3 coding DNA: TGTGCCAGCGCCTCAAGGGACGGGACGTACGAGCAGTGCTTC. Translated, it gives CASASRDGTYEQCF.

This clonotype has more than one count but fewer than ten. The chain links TRBV29-1 to TRBJ2-3; a weak D match, TRBD2 (6 bases). The CDR3 has 13 amino acids. The V and J ends lost 7 bases and 2 bases respectively, with 13 bases between them. From germline, CDR1 is SQVTM and CDR2 ANQGSEA. In DNA, the CDR3 is TGCAGCGCATGGGGGGACCCCACAGATACGCAGTATTTT. Translation: CSAWGDPTDTQYF.

This rearrangement joins TRBV27 to TRBJ1-1, with 7 bases aligning to TRBD1. The CDR3 consists of 13 residues. Germline V lookup: CDR1 MNHEY, CDR2 SMNVEV (reference sequence). The trim removed 5 bases at V and 6 bases at J, leaving 6 bases unmatched. CDR3 coding DNA: TGTGCCAGCAGTGAAGCAGGGGGGGCTGAAGCTTTCTTT. Protein sequence: CASSEAGGAEAFF.

The CDR3 protein is CASSSRQGDNQPQHF. The CDR3 DNA sequence: TGTGCCAGCAGTTCCAGACAGGGGGACAATCAGCCCCAGCATTTT. The chain combines TRBV28 with TRBJ1-5, with 9 bases that match TRBD1. Germline V gives CDR1 MDHEN, CDR2 SYDVKM. Trimming took 4 bases from V and 3 from J; bases not matched to a gene: 4. The CDR3 is 15 residues long.

The chain has TRBV11-2 and TRBJ2-1, with a tentative D call TRBD1 (6 bases). The CDR3 contains 20 residues. Germline V lookup: CDR1 SGHAT, CDR2 FQNNGV. Trimming left V 5 bases short and J 2 bases short, with 28 bases between. The CDR3: CASSRPQGSRGQRTYNEQFF. The CDR3 bases are TGTGCCAGCAGCCGCCCCCAGGGGTCACGAGGACAGCGAACCTACAATGAGCAGTTCTTC.

There are many counts of this clonotype. This CDR3 is CASSYGGNDLETQYF. The DNA of the CDR3 is TGTGCCAGCAGTTACGGAGGGAACGACCTGGAGACCCAGTACTTC. The rearrangement links TRBV6-2 or TRBV6-3 to TRBJ2-5; TRBD2 is a possible D gene (6 bases). This CDR3 comprises 15 residues. With 2 bases removed from V and 5 bases from J, the gap between germline ends came to 15 bases. Germline values: CDR1 MNHEY, CDR2 SVGEGT.

The chain has TRBV29-1 and TRBJ2-7; no clear D. Germline CDR1 SQVTM, CDR2 ANQGSEA. Trimming cost V 2 bases and J 4 bases, with 9 bases left between them. The CDR3 is 12 amino acids. CDR3 in DNA: TGCAGCGTTGAACTGGAACTATACGAGCAGTACTTC. This encodes CSVELELYEQYF.

There are many counts of this clonotype. V usage is TRBV29-1 and J usage is TRBJ1-1; D remains unclear. Trimming cost V 7 bases and J 0 bases, with 12 bases left between them. The CDR3 has 13 residues. CDR1 SQVTM and CDR2 ANQGSEA come from the germline V gene. The DNA of the CDR3 is TGCAGCGCACGAGGACCTCTGAACACTGAAGCTTTCTTT. Translating gives CSARGPLNTEAFF. Full variable domain (missing parts from reference TRBV29-1 and TRBJ1-1): SAVISQKPSRDICQRGTSLTIQCQVDSQVTMMFWYRQQPGQSLTLIATANQGSEATYESGFVIDKFPISRPNLTFSTLTVSNMSPEDSSIYLCSARGPLNTEAFFGQGTRLTVV.

This clonotype was picked up many times. The chain employs TRBV7-9 and TRBJ2-7; TRBD2 matches at 15 bases. This CDR3 is built from 15 residues. Germline values: CDR1 SEHNR, CDR2 FQNEAQ (reference sequence). J was trimmed by 6 bases and V by 5 bases; bases with no gene match: 5. CDR3 nucleotide sequence: TGTGCCAGCAGCCGGACTAGCGGGAGGGATTTCGAGCAGTACTTC. Protein sequence: CASSRTSGRDFEQYF.

This clonotype was counted ten times or more. The chain recombines TRBV12-3 or TRBV12-4 with TRBJ2-1; D is possibly TRBD1 (7 bases). Trimming removed 5 bases at V and 3 bases at J, with 14 bases between. This CDR3 spans 15 amino acids. This chain's CDR3 is CASSLRGVHYNEQFF. CDR3 coding DNA: TGTGCCAGCAGTCTCAGGGGGGTTCACTACAATGAGCAGTTCTTC.

This chain links TRBV5-1 with TRBJ2-2; possible D gene TRBD2, 5 bases. Per the germline V gene, CDR1 is SGHRS and CDR2 is YFSETQ. V was pared by 1 base and J by 4 bases, with 11 bases between. CDR3 length: 15 residues. CDR3 DNA: TGCGCCAGCAGCTTGCTCGGGGTTTCCACCGGGGAGCTGTTTTTT. Translating gives CASSLLGVSTGELFF.

This clonotype appeared many times. J is TRBJ2-3 and V is TRBV6-5, with 7 bases identical to TRBD1. V dropped 0 bases and J dropped 0; count of bases not matched to a gene: 6. Germline V gives CDR1 MNHEY, CDR2 SVGAGI. CDR3 length equals 17 residues. For the CDR3, the DNA is TGTGCCAGCAGTTACTCAGGTTCAGGGGGTAGCACAGATACGCAGTATTTT. This translates into CASSYSGSGGSTDTQYF.

The chain combines TRBV6-4 with TRBJ1-2; D is perhaps TRBD1 (5 bases). Germline V gene lookup returns CDR1 MRHNA and CDR2 SNTAGT. The CDR3 totals 11 residues. V lost 10 bases, J lost 5 bases, and 11 bases lay in between. The CDR3 protein is CATRDVYGYTF. Written as DNA, the CDR3 is TGTGCCACCCGGGACGTATATGGCTACACCTTC.

In its sample, this clonotype was seen many times. This rearrangement joins TRBV20-1 to TRBJ2-5; D gene unclear. Per germline, CDR1 DFQATT and CDR2 SNEGSKA (reference sequence). Trimming stripped 1 base from V and 4 bases from J, with 16 bases between. The CDR3 loop spans 15 amino acids. The CDR3 reads CSARALREDGETQYF. For the CDR3, the DNA is TGCAGTGCTAGAGCCCTCCGCGAGGACGGAGAGACCCAGTACTTC.